These T cell receptor beta chains were read from a single sample in a study of blood T cells in healthy people across ages. TCRdb reanalysed the 5' RACE reads using MiXCR and keeps one entry per CDR3 protein. The sample holds around 320,000 distinct CDR3 sequences, 25% to 30% seen once. The sample was blood. The receptors here all came from a woman aged 70-85 years in good health. Each CDR3 is given with its conserved first and last residue.

-,TRBV18,CASSPQTSALEETQYF
TRBJ2-1,TRBV5-1,CASSLAVGGEGNEQFF
TRBJ2-5,TRBV20-1,CSARPSYTSGFQETQYF
TRBJ2-3,TRBV7-2,CASSTGLAGISDTQYF
TRBJ2-5,TRBV4-1,CASSQDVVPKTQYF
TRBJ1-2,TRBV28,CAGSLGGERGYTF
TRBJ1-1,TRBV7-3,CASSFGVWEHRAFF
TRBJ2-1,TRBV18,CASSPEPQTINEQFF
-,TRBV6-5,CASSYRFSDSYEQYF
TRBJ1-2,TRBV5-1,CASSEGQGSGYTF
TRBJ1-5,TRBV27,CASRPLDRLGQPQHF
TRBJ2-3,TRBV7-2,CASRPDLATSTDTQYF
TRBJ2-1,TRBV24-1,CATSDSPNEQFF
TRBJ1-2,TRBV6-5,CASSYSREGYGYTF
TRBJ2-7,TRBV20-1,CSSTSGGYEQYF
TRBJ2-7,TRBV28,CASSTTGSSSYEQYF
TRBJ2-5,TRBV5-1,CASSLVPGMMETQYF
TRBJ2-1,TRBV6-2/TRBV6-3,CASSIAGGADEQFF
-,TRBV6-1,CASSERRGNEQFF
TRBJ1-4,TRBV5-1,CASSLTGVEKLFF
TRBJ1-1,TRBV10-3,CAIRPRGNTEAFF
TRBJ2-1,TRBV7-3,CASSTQSGEQFF
TRBJ1-4,TRBV6-5,CASSTSGAWEEKLFF
TRBJ1-6,TRBV28,CASSRNRDRSNSPLHF
TRBJ1-5,TRBV2,CASSEYGGNSNQPQHF
TRBJ2-7,TRBV10-3,CAISEGTGYEQYF
TRBJ1-4,TRBV20-1,CSASWNNEKLFF
TRBJ2-7,TRBV18,CASSPGGTRFYEQYF
TRBJ2-3,TRBV7-8,CASSLDDLSTDTQYF
TRBJ2-4,TRBV2,CASSEQGMGKNIQYF
TRBJ2-5,TRBV14,CASSQSSGVWAQYF
TRBJ2-3,TRBV5-1,CASSLTSTSGREYF
TRBJ1-1,TRBV27,CASSLGRFEGGTEAFF
TRBJ2-1,TRBV4-3,CASSPTWTSGSYNEQFF
TRBJ2-7,TRBV5-1,CASSFIKAGSPTEQYF
TRBJ2-7,TRBV5-1,CASSRQGENHEQYF
TRBJ1-1,TRBV28,CASSLHSYSGSRYDTEAFF
TRBJ2-5,TRBV20-1,CSAITGHELQETQYF
TRBJ2-3,TRBV27,CASSLWGQGTDTQYF
TRBJ2-5,TRBV12-3/TRBV12-4,CASTLARTLQETQYF
TRBJ2-1,TRBV2,CASRNRLLYNEQFF
TRBJ2-6,TRBV20-1,CSAWDRATSGANVLTF
TRBJ2-1,TRBV20-1,CSARSGQGANEQFF
TRBJ1-2,TRBV28,CASSGYGYTF
TRBJ1-2,TRBV28,CASSFLSAGNHGYTF
TRBJ1-3,TRBV5-1,CASSLARGRDSGNTIYF
TRBJ1-1,TRBV7-9,CASGPLTTTEAFF
TRBJ2-7,TRBV28,CASSLENPWTAPFYEQYF
TRBJ2-1,TRBV29-1,CSHVGQSYNEQFF
TRBJ2-1,TRBV5-1,CASSWGQVNEQFF